This passage covers 23 T cell receptor beta chains from one sample sequenced in a study of blood T cells in healthy people across ages (dated by TCRdb to between 2014 and 2017). The library came from 5' RACE. Sequencing was carried out with an Illumina HiSeq 2500. A second PCR of roughly 6 to 11 cycles was run with a J-beta primer mix and a sample-barcoded 5' primer. TCRdb reanalyzed the raw reads on its own, using fastp at Q25 for trimming and MiXCR for clone calling, and kept in-frame beta chains. Identical CDR3 protein sequences are pooled into one entry, listed with their most common genes and DNA. Here the sample has about 800,000 distinct CDR3 sequences; 20% to 25% occur a single time. The ten largest clones capture under 4.5% of the sample. These data are also associated with another study on T cells of mothers and their children.

The sequencing sample was made of blood. These receptors came from a boy between 10 and 17 years old in good health.

In its sample, this clonotype was seen many times. Here the CDR3 reads CASSLGPGVFQDTQYF. The CDR3 DNA reads TGTGCCAGCAGCTTAGGTCCGGGGGTATTTCAAGATACGCAGTATTTT. The chain is built from TRBV7-2 and TRBJ2-3; tentative D call: TRBD2 (6 bases). The CDR3 spans 16 residues. Per germline, CDR1 SGHTA and CDR2 FQGNSA. Trimming left V 1 base short and J 5 bases short, with 16 bases between.

In this sample, this clonotype turned up a few times. The CDR3, as DNA: TGTGCCAGCAAAGGTCCGGGACAGGGAACCTACCAAGAGACCCAGTACTTC. Translation gives CASKGPGQGTYQETQYF. This sequence joins TRBV6-1 and TRBJ2-5; TRBD1 aligns across 9 bases. Germline values: CDR1 MNHNS, CDR2 SASEGT. The CDR3 extends over 17 amino acids. Losses at the gene ends were 7 bases for V and 0 bases for J; bases not matched to a gene: 12.

The genes are TRBV6-1 and TRBJ2-5; D is unclear. Gene TRBJ2-7 matches the end of the DNA better, so the J call may be wrong. Looked up from germline, CDR1 is MNHNS and CDR2 is SASEGT. The CDR3 is 15 amino acids. As DNA, the CDR3 is TGTGCCAGCAGTGATTCCCTCTCCCACCCCTACGAGCAGTACTTC. The encoded protein is CASSDSLSHPYEQYF.

The J gene is TRBJ2-4, the V gene TRBV20-1; TRBD1 matches at 7 bases. Germline CDR1 and CDR2: DFQATT and SNEGSKA (reference sequence). Trimming cost V 3 bases and J 1 base; bases outside gene matches: 6. This CDR3 comprises 15 residues. This chain's CDR3 is CSASSATGAKNIQYF. DNA for the CDR3: TGCAGTGCTAGCTCCGCGACAGGGGCCAAAAACATTCAGTACTTC.

There are a few counts of this clonotype. The rearrangement joins TRBV28 to TRBJ2-4; TRBD2 agrees at 15 bases. Germline V gives CDR1 MDHEN, CDR2 SYDVKM. The trim removed 4 bases at V and 0 bases at J, leaving 7 bases unmatched. The CDR3 contains 19 residues. The DNA for the CDR3 is TGTGCCAGCAGTTCATTGGGGACTAGCGGGGGGTCAGCCAAAAACATTCAGTACTTC. It specifies CASSSLGTSGGSAKNIQYF.

This clonotype has just a few counts. The chain couples TRBV29-1 to TRBJ2-5; 7 bases map to TRBD1. Unmatched junction bases numbered 8, after V lost 4 bases and J lost 3 bases. Germline values: CDR1 SQVTM, CDR2 ANQGSEA. The CDR3 runs to 14 residues. The CDR3 loop reads CSVAQDRNKETQYF. The CDR3 nucleotides are TGCAGCGTTGCCCAGGACAGGAACAAAGAGACCCAGTACTTC.

In DNA, the CDR3 is TGCGCCAGCAGCCAAGAGTGGCTGGGGTACCAAGAGACCCAGTACTTC. Translated, it gives CASSQEWLGYQETQYF. V usage is TRBV4-3 and J usage is TRBJ2-5; the D is unclear. The CDR3 spans 16 residues. Between the trimmed V and J ends, which lost 0 bases and 0 bases, there was a span of 11 bases. CDR1 and CDR2 (germline): LGHNA, YSLEER.

The chain uses TRBV4-3 and TRBJ2-7; TRBD1 is a possible D gene (6 bases). Per germline, CDR1 LGHNA and CDR2 YSLEER. This CDR3 is 15 amino acids long. V shed 0 bases and J shed 3 bases, with 12 bases lying between them. CDR3 amino acids: CASSQDPSGDYEQYF. CDR3 nucleotide sequence: TGCGCCAGCAGCCAAGATCCGTCAGGGGACTACGAGCAGTACTTC.

V gene TRBV4-1 combines with J gene TRBJ1-6; no firm D call. V was pared by 0 bases and J by 6 bases, with 9 bases between. This CDR3 region has 15 residues. Germline V CDR1 and CDR2: MGHRA, YSYEKL. The CDR3 bases are TGCGCCAGCAGCCAAGATCCCGGCCCTAATTCACCCCTCCACTTT. The encoded protein is CASSQDPGPNSPLHF.

This clonotype was detected ten times or more. The V and J genes are TRBV5-6 and TRBJ2-7; D remains ambiguous. V lost 0 bases and J 0 bases, leaving 4 bases between the germline ends. Germline-derived CDR1 and CDR2 are SGHDT and YYEEEE. The CDR3 length is 13 residues. This CDR3 reads CASSLDPSYEQYF. The CDR3 bases are TGTGCCAGCAGCTTGGATCCCTCCTACGAGCAGTACTTC. Full variable domain (remainder filled in from reference TRBV5-6 and TRBJ2-7): DAGVTQSPTHLIKTRGQQVTLRCSPKSGHDTVSWYQQALGQGPQFIFQYYEEEERQRGNFPDRFSGHQFPNYSSELNVNALLLGDSALYLCASSLDPSYEQYFGPGTRLTVT.

As DNA, the CDR3 is TGTGCCAGCGGCCTTAAACCCGGGACAGGTATCGCGCAGTACTTC. Encoded protein: CASGLKPGTGIAQYF. V usage is TRBV5-5 and J usage is TRBJ2-7; TRBD1 matches at 8 bases. In germline, CDR1 is SGHKS, CDR2 YYEKEE (reference sequence). Trimming took 7 bases from V and 9 from J; bases not matched to a gene: 18. The CDR3 runs 15 residues.

The chain uses TRBV20-1 and TRBJ2-2; 9 bases line up with TRBD2. This CDR3 contains 17 residues. J gave up 4 bases and V 0 bases, and 9 bases lay outside the gene matches. Germline loops: CDR1 DFQATT, CDR2 SNEGSKA (reference sequence). The CDR3 coding sequence is TGCAGTGCTAGAGATAGTACTAGCGGGCCGGTCACCGGGGAGCTGTTTTTT. It encodes CSARDSTSGPVTGELFF.

This clonotype was counted only a few times. The chain combines TRBV5-4 with TRBJ2-5, with no clear D. The J call is uncertain, as TRBJ2-1 better fits the DNA end. The CDR3 is made up of 13 amino acids. Looked up from germline, CDR1 is SGHNT and CDR2 is YYREEE (reference sequence). The CDR3 sequence is CASSSGLTPEQFF. The CDR3 DNA reads as TGTGCCAGCAGCTCGGGTCTAACTCCCGAGCAGTTCTTC.

This clonotype was counted between two and nine times. V usage is TRBV29-1 and J usage is TRBJ2-5, with 10 bases that match TRBD2. The J call could be wrong; TRBJ2-1 is a better fit for the DNA end. CDR1 and CDR2 from the germline V gene are SQVTM and ANQGSEA. The CDR3 is 14 residues long. DNA of the CDR3: TGCAGCGTTGCCGGGGGAGCGGGAGGGAATGAGCAGTTCTTC. This gives the protein CSVAGGAGGNEQFF.

This clonotype occurred a few times. The chain employs TRBV11-1 and TRBJ2-1, with 7 positions matching TRBD1. This CDR3 spans 18 amino acids. Germline CDR1 and CDR2: SGHAT and FQDESV (reference sequence). With 2 bases clipped from V and 3 bases from J, the junction kept 13 bases outside the gene matches. The CDR3 region has the DNA TGTGCCAGCAGCTTACTTAGTGGTCGGACAGGACTCTACAATGAGCAGTTCTTC. It translates to CASSLLSGRTGLYNEQFF. Variable domain in full (rest from reference TRBV11-1 and TRBJ2-1): EAEVAQSPRYKITEKSQAVAFWCDPISGHATLYWYRQILGQGPELLVQFQDESVVDDSQLPKDRFSAERLKGVDSTLKIQPAELGDSAMYLCASSLLSGRTGLYNEQFFGPGTRLTVL.

CDR3 region: CASGLLAGGSQSYNEQFF. CDR3 in DNA: TGTGCTAGTGGACTACTAGCGGGGGGATCCCAATCCTACAATGAGCAGTTCTTC. This rearrangement joins TRBV12-5 to TRBJ2-1, with TRBD2 identical over 12 bases. J lost 1 base, V lost 6 bases, and 10 bases had no gene match. This CDR3 contains 18 residues. Germline V gene data show CDR1 as LGHNT and CDR2 as FRNRAP.

This clonotype was found a few times. The gene calls are TRBV28 and TRBJ1-3; TRBD1 might be the D (6 bases). The ends were cut back, 7 bases at V and 3 bases at J, with 16 bases in the middle. The germline V gene has CDR1 MDHEN and CDR2 SYDVKM. The CDR3 totals 15 residues. This CDR3 is CASKIRGAGGNTIYF. The CDR3 region has the DNA TGTGCCAGCAAAATTCGGGGGGCTGGTGGAAACACCATATATTTT.

The chain is built from TRBV5-6 and TRBJ2-3, with 13 bases fitting TRBD2. The CDR3 runs to 14 residues. The trim removed 4 bases at V and 11 bases at J, leaving 7 bases unmatched. The germline V gene encodes CDR1 SGHDT and CDR2 YYEEEE. In DNA form, the CDR3 reads TGTGCCAGCAGCGTCGGACTAGCGGGAGATCGGCAGTATTTT. Protein sequence: CASSVGLAGDRQYF.

This clonotype was counted between two and nine times. The rearrangement uses TRBV12-3 or TRBV12-4 and TRBJ2-2; D may be TRBD1 (5 bases). Trimming took off 5 bases at V and 1 base at J, with 14 bases between the two ends. This CDR3 spans 16 amino acids. CDR3 sequence reads: CASSIGQGRNTGELFF. DNA for the CDR3: TGTGCCAGCAGTATAGGGCAGGGCAGGAACACCGGGGAGCTGTTTTTT.

The chain couples TRBV7-2 to TRBJ2-5; TRBD2 is a possible D gene (6 bases). Germline CDR1 SGHTA, CDR2 FQGNSA. The length of the CDR3 is 12 residues. V was pared by 4 bases and J by 7 bases, with 10 bases between. CDR3 bases: TGTGCCAGCAGCTCATGGGGGGTGACCCAGTACTTC. This translates into CASSSWGVTQYF.

This clonotype was counted many times. This chain links TRBV12-3 or TRBV12-4 with TRBJ1-3; 7 nucleotides agree with TRBD1. The CDR3 consists of 14 residues. Losses at the gene ends were 2 bases for V and 2 bases for J; bases not matched to a gene: 0. CDR3 in amino acids: CASSLTGAGNTIYF. The DNA of the CDR3 is TGTGCCAGCAGTTTAACAGGGGCTGGAAACACCATATATTTT.

The chain links TRBV29-1 to TRBJ2-5, with a weak D call TRBD2 (6 bases). The ends were cut back, 5 bases at V and 4 bases at J, with 17 bases in the middle. This CDR3 spans 14 amino acids. Looked up from germline, CDR1 is SQVTM and CDR2 is ANQGSEA. The CDR3 loop is CSVFGGGAGETQYF. CDR3 sequence (DNA): TGCAGCGTTTTCGGTGGAGGGGCGGGAGAGACCCAGTACTTC.

This chain uses TRBV20-1 with TRBJ2-3; D gene unclear. This CDR3 region has 11 residues. V lost 5 bases and J lost 8, with 11 bases in between. Germline V CDR1 and CDR2: DFQATT, SNEGSKA (reference sequence). CDR3 DNA: TGCAGTGCTCTCCTGTTGGGTACGCAGTATTTT. It translates to CSALLLGTQYF.